One T cell receptor beta chain is described in this entry. This clonotype was seen a single time. Its target antigen remains unknown. No per-base quality is available; no much larger clone lies one base away. A solitary read yields weak support. This record comes from a study of immune heterogeneity within non-small cell lung tumors (dated by TCRdb to the late 2010s). About the full investigation: By histology, the tumors were a few squamous cell carcinomas, nine to eleven non-squamous carcinomas and 1 tumor not otherwise specified. TCR repertoires were analyzed from 55 to 60 tumor loci of fewer than 16 patients, while transcriptome data covered only roughly 43 loci from about 11 patients. Whole-exome sequencing, RNA-seq and TCR beta repertoire sequencing were combined for multiple spatially distinct regions from each NSCLC tumor so that intratumoral immune heterogeneity could be examined. Neoantigen binding to each patient's HLA alleles was predicted with netMHCpan-3.0 for mutant peptides of 8 to 11 amino acids.

Genomic DNA extracted from bulk tumor tissue served as TCR template, with 600 to 700 ng gDNA amplified per sample. Multiple biopsies per primary tumor were taken during surgery, spaced as far apart as possible within the tumor mass. The study cohort was described as untreated, and the patients were newly diagnosed NSCLC cases having curative surgery. The donor group was made up of 15 or so newly diagnosed non-small cell lung cancer patients undergoing surgery with curative intent. Resected tumor masses were reviewed by two independent pathologists. Only high-quality DNA and RNA samples were carried forward to sequencing. The TCR beta CDR3 region was amplified with a multiplex PCR system, in which a first round of around 10 cycles was run using 32 V-gene forward and 13 J-gene reverse primers. The first PCR round was done with a QIAGEN Multiplex PCR Kit, and the primer sequences were filed in Chinese patent CN105087789A. Illumina universal primers were attached in a second round of PCR run with the Phusion High-Fidelity PCR Kit. The TCR libraries underwent paired-end sequencing with a read length of 151 bp on the Illumina HiSeq X Ten platform. In the paper's pipeline: Reads lacking multiplex PCR primers were removed with Cutadapt, read pairs were merged with PEAR, and CDR3 regions were called with MiXCR default settings. Shannon entropy measured repertoire diversity, while clonality was calculated as one minus the Shannon entropy divided by the ln of the count of productive unique sequences. A clonotype counted as a dominant or high-frequency T-cell clone when its frequency was 0.5% or higher. TCRdb trimmed the raw reads at Q25, called clones with MiXCR and kept productive beta chains. Rows are combined by CDR3 protein, so each entry shows the most common genes and DNA. TCRdb, not the original authors, processed these V and J calls. Present in this sample are approximately 4,600 distinct CDR3 sequences, more than 30% of which were seen just once. Around 30% of the sample is held by the ten biggest clonotypes.

What the work shows at the level of the full study, not this receptor alone: A statistically significant but moderate positive correlation (R roughly 0.33) was observed between local T-cell repertoire clonality and local tumor mutational burden. For the most part, high-frequency TCR beta clonotypes differed from one individual patient to another. Within a patient, the same dominant CDR3B clonotypes appeared at multiple loci, but different tumor locations also contained unique high-frequency clones.

The origin of this receptor is a woman between 45 and 65 years old with non-small cell lung cancer. The source material was lung tumor tissue.

For the CDR3, the sequence is CASSLDSPLVSPLHF. The DNA reads TGTGCCAGCAGCTTAGATTCACCTTTAGTCTCACCCCTCCACTTT. The rearrangement combines TRBV11-2 with TRBJ1-6, with an unclear D gene assignment. Based on the germline V gene, the CDR1 and CDR2 sequences are SGHAT and FQNNGV. Inclusive of the bounding cysteine and phenylalanine, the CDR3 is 15 residues long. Solely the CDR3 DNA is kept, with 45 bases framed from the first base. Trimming takes 0 bases from V and 10 bases from J, and the germline ends sit 13 bases apart.